This T cell receptor beta chain was documented in a study of blood T cell repertoires in COVID-19. Study overall: The samples span acute and convalescent COVID-19 from the United States, Italy and Spain. From T cells, B-cell-depleted T cells, or PBMCs came the material, which was cDNA or gDNA.

Seattle patient enrollment occurred during active infection, with longitudinal follow-up thereafter. Unmatched junction bases numbered 13, after V lost 4 bases and J lost 10 bases. The CDR3 runs 16 residues. CDR1 is GTSNPN, CDR2 SVGIG, per germline (reference sequence). Authors' analysis steps: Estimates of nucleated cell counts were drawn from the amplification of reference gene primers. Assay used: immunoSEQ multiplex PCR; TCRdb lists only in-frame clones, some missing. V, J and clone size were drawn from that table, and D and trimming were deduced from the DNA. The table lists roughly 340,000 clones, 75% to 90% of them singletons.

The sequence came from a woman aged 45 to 65 with COVID-19, enrolled during active disease. J is TRBJ2-1 and V is TRBV30; TRBD2 matches 13 bases. The sequencing input was peripheral blood. The CDR3 DNA reads as TGTGCCTGGACTCGAGGACTAGCGGGAGTGGGGGCGGAGCAGTTCTTC. The encoded protein is CAWTRGLAGVGAEQFF.